The 16 T cell receptor beta chains presented below share a single source sample, sequenced in a study of shared clonotypes between healthy human individuals (dated by TCRdb to about 2020). The library was prepared using the immunoSEQ multiplex PCR assay. In its TCRdb copy, this immuneACCESS table keeps in-frame sequences only and misses some clones. Where compared with another copy, unresolved V genes explain less than half of these, and the others have no known cause. In this sample the table shows over 1.4 million clones, more than 95% of which occur a single time. 0.95% to 1.5% of the sample goes to the ten largest clones. Sequenced input: naive CD4+ T cells sorted from blood. This sample's cell subset or site label indicates: CD45RA+ positively selected. The receptors shown here come from a young man in good health.

This chain joins TRBV2 and TRBJ1-1; D is uncertain. The germline V gene encodes CDR1 SNHLY and CDR2 FYNNEI. CDR3 size: 13 residues. Trimming took off 1 base at V and 13 bases at J, with 16 bases between the two ends. Written as DNA, the CDR3 is TGTGCCAGCAGTGAAGGAACGGGGTCAAAGGGTTTCTTT. This codes for CASSEGTGSKGFF. The whole variable domain, remainder taken from reference TRBV2 and TRBJ1-1, is EPEVTQTPSHQVTQMGQEVILRCVPISNHLYFYWYRQILGQKVEFLVSFYNNEISEKSEIFDDQFSVERPDGSNFTLKIRSTKLEDSAMYFCASSEGTGSKGFFGQGTRLTVV.

V usage is TRBV2 and J usage is TRBJ2-7; no firm D call. The V end lost 3 bases, the J end lost 4 bases, and 13 bases lay between the germline ends. CDR1 and CDR2 from the germline V gene are SNHLY and FYNNEI. This CDR3 has 14 residues. DNA of the CDR3: TGTGCCAGCAGTGATCCCAGTCTGGGTTACGAGCAGTACTTC. Translated: CASSDPSLGYEQYF.

J is TRBJ2-1 and V is TRBV11-3, with D possibly TRBD2 on 5 matching bases. The CDR3 spans 16 residues. Germline-derived CDR1 and CDR2 are SGHNT and YENEEA. Trimming stripped 1 base from V and 1 base from J, with 11 bases between. Here the CDR3 reads CASSLGFSASYNEQFF. The CDR3 DNA follows: TGTGCCAGCAGCTTAGGTTTTAGCGCTTCCTACAATGAGCAGTTCTTC.

This chain connects TRBV2 to TRBJ2-3; 11 bases align to TRBD1. V lost 8 bases, J lost 5 bases, and 0 bases stayed unmatched. CDR1 SNHLY and CDR2 FYNNEI come from the germline V gene. The CDR3 has 12 amino acids. CDR3 nucleotides: TGTGCCAGCGGGACAGGGGGAGATACGCAGTATTTT. Its translation: CASGTGGDTQYF.

The V and J genes are TRBV7-9 and TRBJ2-2; the D gene is possibly TRBD2 (6 bases). There are 15 residues in the CDR3. Between the trimmed V and J ends, which lost 5 bases and 3 bases, there was a span of 13 bases. CDR1 is SEHNR, CDR2 FQNEAQ, per germline (reference sequence). CDR3 sequence (DNA): TGTGCCAGCAGCATTGGGACTGTCCACACCGGGGAGCTGTTTTTT. Translated, it gives CASSIGTVHTGELFF.

The chain couples TRBV14 to TRBJ2-3; no clear D. The germline V and J ends were trimmed by 3 bases and 1 base, with 11 bases remaining between them. The CDR3 is 15 residues long. Germline-derived CDR1 and CDR2 are SGHDN and FVKESK. The CDR3 nucleotides are TGTGCCAGCAGCCATTTTCTTAAGGGCACAGATACGCAGTATTTT. Translated, it gives CASSHFLKGTDTQYF.

The chain recombines TRBV11-2 with TRBJ1-2; 10 bases fit TRBD1. Germline V lookup: CDR1 SGHAT, CDR2 FQNNGV. The CDR3 totals 16 residues. Trimming removed 4 bases from V and 7 bases from J; junction bases left unmatched: 12. The CDR3, as DNA: TGTGCCAGCAGCTCCCACCCGGGACAGGGGCTAGCTGGCTACACCTTC. It encodes CASSSHPGQGLAGYTF.

The chain uses TRBV9 and TRBJ2-3, with D perhaps matching TRBD2 (6 bases). V was clipped by 3 bases and J by 4 bases, with 12 bases between them. The length of the CDR3 is 14 residues. Germline values: CDR1 SGDLS, CDR2 YYNGEE. CDR3 coding DNA: TGTGCCAGCAGCGCGGGACTTCTCGCAGATACGCAGTATTTT. Translated: CASSAGLLADTQYF.

As concerns this clone: The sample carries other DNA sequences with the same CDR3. The V gene is TRBV19, the J gene TRBJ2-3, with a weak D call TRBD2 (6 bases). Looked up from germline, CDR1 is LNHDA and CDR2 is SQIVND (reference sequence). The V end lost 3 bases, the J end lost 6 bases, and 10 bases lay between the germline ends. This CDR3 has 13 amino acids. CDR3 loop: CASSIGGLDTQYF. CDR3 DNA sequence: TGTGCCAGTAGTATCGGAGGGTTGGATACGCAGTATTTT. The full variable domain, its missing parts supplied by reference TRBV19 and TRBJ2-3, is DGGITQSPKYLFRKEGQNVTLSCEQNLNHDAMYWYRQDPGQGLRLIYYSQIVNDFQKGDIAEGYSVSREKKESFPLTVTSAQKNPTAFYLCASSIGGLDTQYFGPGTRLTVL.

J is TRBJ2-5 and V is TRBV6-5; 7 nucleotides align to TRBD2. Per the germline V gene, CDR1 is MNHEY and CDR2 is SVGAGI. The CDR3 contains 13 residues. The V and J ends lost 10 bases and 5 bases, in that order; junction bases with no gene match: 10. The CDR3, as DNA: TGTGCCACGGGGGGAGGGACTTACGAGACCCAGTACTTC. This gives the protein CATGGGTYETQYF.

The rearrangement joins TRBV5-1 to TRBJ2-7; the D gene is possibly TRBD2 (6 bases). The germline gives CDR1 SGHRS, CDR2 YFSETQ. The CDR3 is 17 residues long. V shed 0 bases and J shed 3 bases, with 19 bases lying between them. Here the CDR3 DNA reads TGCGCCAGCAGCTTGGCCGGAGGAGTAGGCGGGGTCTACGAGCAGTACTTC. It is translated as CASSLAGGVGGVYEQYF.

The CDR3 DNA is TGTGCCAGTAGTATAATAGGACGGAGCAATCAGCCCCAGCATTTT. Its protein is CASSIIGRSNQPQHF. V and J are TRBV19 and TRBJ1-5; D remains unclear. V gave up 2 bases and J gave up 1 base, with 9 bases separating them. The CDR3 spans 15 residues. In germline, CDR1 is LNHDA, CDR2 SQIVND (reference sequence).

This clone was seen just once. The rearrangement uses TRBV4-1 and TRBJ2-2; no firm D call. The germline V gene has CDR1 MGHRA and CDR2 YSYEKL. The V end lost 2 bases, the J end lost 6 bases, and 4 bases lay between the germline ends. The CDR3 has 12 residues. The DNA for the CDR3 is TGCGCCAGCAGCCAATTCCCCGGGGAGCTGTTTTTT. Translated, it gives CASSQFPGELFF.

CDR3 sequence (DNA): TGTGCCAGCAGCTTAGGTGAAGCGGGAGCGGCCTACAATGAGCAGTTCTTC. Amino acids: CASSLGEAGAAYNEQFF. This chain links TRBV11-3 with TRBJ2-1, with 8 nucleotides matching TRBD2. J was trimmed by 2 bases and V by 1 base; bases with no gene match: 7. The CDR3 contains 17 residues. Germline V gives CDR1 SGHNT, CDR2 YENEEA.

V gene TRBV28 combines with J gene TRBJ1-1, with unresolved D. Germline V CDR1 and CDR2: MDHEN, SYDVKM. V lost 3 bases and J lost 5, with 7 bases in between. This CDR3 contains 12 residues. The CDR3 protein is CASSFAGTEAFF. The CDR3 nucleotides are TGTGCCAGCAGTTTCGCGGGGACTGAAGCTTTCTTT. Based on the CDR3 plus reference TRBV28 and TRBJ1-1, the full variable domain is DVKVTQSSRYLVKRTGEKVFLECVQDMDHENMFWYRQDPGLGLRLIYFSYDVKMKEKGDIPEGYSVSREKKERFSLILESASTNQTSMYLCASSFAGTEAFFGQGTRLTVV.

The chain is built from TRBV11-2 and TRBJ1-2; the D is unclear. Germline assignment: CDR1 SGHAT and CDR2 FQNNGV. With 1 base removed from V and 4 bases from J, the gap between germline ends came to 7 bases. The CDR3 runs to 13 residues. The CDR3 nucleotides are TGTGCCAGCAGCTTAGGGGAGTCCTATGGCTACACCTTC. This codes for CASSLGESYGYTF.